This TCR beta chain was identified during a study of blood T cell repertoires in COVID-19 (dated by TCRdb to the early 2020s). A note on the overall study: The collaborator samples originated in the United States, Italy and Spain and spanned the acute and convalescent phases of COVID-19. The material from the prospective study consisted of cDNA or gDNA derived from T cells, B-cell-depleted T cells, or PBMCs. Where available, HLA class I and class II types were obtained from metadata supplied by the sample provider rather than from assay-based typing. The repertoires were made available in a free public database intended to serve as a resource for research on the immune response to SARS-CoV-2. The samples were drawn from the first 160 participants of the ongoing ImmuneRACE study and from over a thousand subjects provided by 6 global collaborators. Nearly every sample came with metadata listing a de-identified subject ID, COVID-19 status, age in years and sex. Deeply sampled blood TCRbeta repertoires from subjects exposed to, actively infected with, or recovered from COVID-19 were included in the dataset.

The full study reports these points: The quantity of clinical and demographic metadata differed by source and by participant and was supplied without curation.

According to the germline V gene (reference sequence), CDR1 reads GTSNPN and CDR2 reads SVGIG. Relative to germline, V is 2 bases shorter and J is 2 bases shorter, with 10 bases between their ends. From cysteine to phenylalanine, the CDR3 is 13 amino acids long. The DNA shown is the 39-base CDR3, in frame from base 1. The count of this clone is one. No antigen is known for it. Per-base quality was not reported, and no clone a single base away is much larger than it. The immunoSEQ Assay, a bias-controlled multiplex PCR, was used to amplify TCRbeta CDR3 regions from genomic DNA. Turning to the authors' computational methods: The number of nucleated cells in each sample was estimated by amplification of reference gene primers within the assay. Sequence reads were collapsed and filtered to measure the absolute abundance of every unique TCRbeta CDR3 rearrangement. Productive Simpson clonality was computed per sample as the square root of Simpson's diversity index over productive rearrangements. As stored in TCRdb, this immuneACCESS dataset retains in-frame rearrangements with V and J assigned. A fraction of the clones does not appear; measured against another copy, unresolved V genes explain less than half of the discrepancy, and the remainder lacks a known reason. The V and J calls and clone size were taken over from that table, and D and trimming were inferred from the DNA. Present in this sample are 440,000 or so clones, roughly 90% of which were seen just once. Approximately 1.5% of the sample is taken by the ten largest.

One collaborating source in Seattle enrolled patients during active infection and followed them longitudinally through the course of disease. Collaborating institutions collected whole blood in K2EDTA tubes following their own protocols. For TCRbeta analysis, collaborator samples were shipped as frozen whole blood, as isolated PBMCs, or as DNA extracted from either sample type. This clonotype was obtained from a woman aged 40 to 49 with COVID-19, enrolled during active disease. The chain is made from TRBV30 and TRBJ2-7, with no D gene named confidently. Sequenced sample: peripheral blood. For the CDR3, the sequence is CAWSLQITYEQYF. The DNA sequence follows: TGTGCCTGGAGTTTACAGATAACCTACGAGCAGTACTTC.